This entry lists 19 T cell receptor beta chains sequenced from one sample in a study of blood T cell repertoires in COVID-19. Only in-frame clones appear in the TCRdb table, and some are missing; sequencing was by immunoSEQ multiplex PCR. The table lists roughly 36,000 clones, around 83% of them singletons, with about 14% in the top ten. The specimen sequenced was peripheral blood. These receptor sequences come from a human donor in a cohort sampled during active COVID-19.

CDR3 loop: CASSLSNGQGKTGELFF. CDR3 nucleotide sequence: TGCGCCAGCAGCCTCTCGAATGGACAGGGAAAAACCGGGGAGCTGTTTTTT. The chain uses TRBV4-3 and TRBJ2-2; 8 bases are shared with TRBD1. The V and J ends lost 4 bases and 5 bases, in that order; junction bases with no gene match: 12. The CDR3 contains 17 residues. Per germline, CDR1 LGHNA and CDR2 YSLEER.

This clone was detected a few times. The chain uses TRBV7-3 and TRBJ2-3; TRBD2 matches at 10 bases. Germline V gene sequence: CDR1 SGHTA, CDR2 FQGTGA. The CDR3 has 18 residues. Trimming at V came to 0 bases and at J to 0 bases, leaving 6 bases not matched to a gene. The chain's CDR3 is CASSLTVASGGSTDTQYF. CDR3 nucleotides: TGTGCCAGCAGCTTAACGGTGGCTAGCGGGGGTAGCACAGATACGCAGTATTTT.

The chain employs TRBV6-5 and TRBJ2-7; the match to TRBD1 covers 11 bases. Germline V gene data show CDR1 as MNHEY and CDR2 as SVGAGI. The CDR3 runs 15 residues. V shed 6 bases and J 0 bases; nucleotides not matched to a gene: 4. The CDR3: CASRPGTGGSYEQYF. CDR3 nucleotides: TGTGCCAGCAGACCCGGGACAGGGGGCTCCTACGAGCAGTACTTC.

This chain joins TRBV5-8 and TRBJ1-6, with 7 bases matching TRBD1. With V trimmed by 3 bases and J by 9 bases, 6 bases remained unmatched. This CDR3 contains 14 residues. The V gene's germline CDR1 is SGHTS and CDR2 YDEGEE. CDR3 coding DNA: TGTGCCAGCAGCTCCGGGACAGTGGGTTCACCCCTCCACTTT. It specifies CASSSGTVGSPLHF.

V usage is TRBV19 and J usage is TRBJ1-1; D gene ambiguous. Trimming removed 5 bases at V and 6 bases at J, with 7 bases between. The CDR3 extends over 11 amino acids. The germline V gene encodes CDR1 LNHDA and CDR2 SQIVND (reference sequence). CDR3 nucleotide sequence: TGTGCCAGTAGTTCCCGGGCTGAAGCTTTCTTT. It translates to CASSSRAEAFF.

The chain employs TRBV5-1 and TRBJ2-7; unclear D gene. This CDR3 has 13 residues. In germline, CDR1 is SGHRS, CDR2 YFSETQ. The V gene lost 0 bases and the J gene lost 3 bases, with 7 bases spanning the gap. CDR3 sequence: CASSLGAIYEQYF. The CDR3 region has the DNA TGCGCCAGCAGCTTGGGGGCCATCTACGAGCAGTACTTC. The full variable domain, rest sourced from reference TRBV5-1 and TRBJ2-7, is KAGVTQTPRYLIKTRGQQVTLSCSPISGHRSVSWYQQTPGQGLQFLFEYFSETQRNKGNFPGRFSGRQFSNSRSEMNVSTLELGDSALYLCASSLGAIYEQYFGPGTRLTVT.

The rearrangement links TRBV11-2 to TRBJ1-2; D is perhaps TRBD1 (5 bases). CDR3 length: 14 amino acids. The germline V and J ends were trimmed by 0 bases and 4 bases, with 9 bases remaining between them. CDR1 is SGHAT, CDR2 FQNNGV, per germline. This CDR3 is CASSLESRAYGYTF. In nucleotides, the CDR3 is TGTGCCAGCAGCTTAGAGTCCAGGGCCTATGGCTACACCTTC.

This chain joins TRBV25-1 and TRBJ2-1; D might be TRBD2 (6 bases). V lost 3 bases to trimming and J lost 8 bases, with 14 bases between them. Germline V gene lookup returns CDR1 MGHDK and CDR2 SYGVNS. The CDR3 has 14 residues. As DNA, the CDR3 is TGTGCCAGCAGTGACCCCGGGGGTTCGGATGAGCAGTTCTTC. Translated, it gives CASSDPGGSDEQFF. Drawing the rest from reference TRBV25-1 and TRBJ2-1, the complete variable domain is EADIYQTPRYLVIGTGKKITLECSQTMGHDKMYWYQQDPGMELHLIHYSYGVNSTEKGDLSSESTVSRIRTEHFPLTLESARPSHTSQYLCASSDPGGSDEQFFGPGTRLTVL.

This chain uses TRBV6-2 or TRBV6-3 with TRBJ1-5; 8 positions match TRBD1. The CDR3 sequence is 12 residues long. From germline, CDR1 is MNHEY and CDR2 SVGEGT. J gave up 11 bases and V 6 bases, and 6 bases lay outside the gene matches. The chain's CDR3 is CASSNDRGTQHF. The CDR3 DNA reads TGTGCCAGCAGCAACGACAGGGGCACCCAGCATTTT.

The chain uses TRBV30 and TRBJ1-3; D gene ambiguous. Between the trimmed V and J ends, which lost 3 bases and 4 bases, there was a span of 4 bases. Germline V gives CDR1 GTSNPN, CDR2 SVGIG (reference sequence). The CDR3 runs to 11 residues. CDR3 DNA: TGTGCCTGGAGAACAGGAAACACCATATATTTT. Amino acids: CAWRTGNTIYF.

J is TRBJ2-5 and V is TRBV4-3, with D unclear. Germline CDR1 and CDR2: LGHNA and YSLEER. This CDR3 is 16 amino acids long. V was shortened by 1 base and J by 7 bases, with 19 bases between the two germline ends. As DNA, the CDR3 is TGCGCCAGCAGCCAAGGGTCGGTGGCAGGTATACGGACCCAGTACTTC. Amino acids: CASSQGSVAGIRTQYF.

This clone has only one observation. J is TRBJ2-7 and V is TRBV15; 7 bases line up with TRBD1. The CDR3 runs 14 residues. Germline CDR1 is LNHNV and CDR2 is YYDKDF (reference sequence). V shed 0 bases, J shed 4 bases, and the junction held 3 bases outside the gene matches. The CDR3 DNA follows: TGTGCCACCAGCAGAGAGGGACAGTTTTACGAGCAGTACTTC. Its translation is CATSREGQFYEQYF.

The V gene is TRBV6-5, the J gene TRBJ1-2, with D unclear. This CDR3 is built from 16 residues. CDR1 and CDR2 from the germline V gene are MNHEY and SVGAGI. Trimming cost V 1 base and J 0 bases, with 12 bases left between them. DNA for the CDR3: TGTGCCAGCAGTTACTGGTTCAGGACTACTAACTATGGCTACACCTTC. Translated: CASSYWFRTTNYGYTF.

V is TRBV11-2 and J is TRBJ1-1, with a possible D match to TRBD1 (6 bases). Germline loops: CDR1 SGHAT, CDR2 FQNNGV. The CDR3 covers 14 residues. The V gene lost 5 bases and the J gene lost 1 base, with 11 bases spanning the gap. As DNA, the CDR3 is TGTGCCAGCAGCAGGGGACAACAGAACACTGAAGCTTTCTTT. Protein sequence: CASSRGQQNTEAFF.

V is TRBV6-5 and J is TRBJ2-6; possibly TRBD2 for D (6 bases). This CDR3 has 15 amino acids. Germline CDR1 MNHEY, CDR2 SVGAGI. V lost 8 bases and J lost 3, with 14 bases in between. CDR3 coding DNA: TGTGCCAGCGGTCGGGACTCCTATGGGGCCAACGTCCTGACTTTC. Protein: CASGRDSYGANVLTF.

The rearrangement joins TRBV30 to TRBJ1-2, with D perhaps matching TRBD1 (5 bases). Germline CDR1 GTSNPN, CDR2 SVGIG (reference sequence). CDR3 size: 13 residues. V lost 5 bases, J lost 8 bases, and 18 bases lay in between. CDR3 sequence reads: CAWARGTSGGYTF. CDR3 bases: TGTGCCTGGGCCCGGGGGACCAGCGGAGGCTACACCTTC.

The chain employs TRBV6-5 and TRBJ2-2; D is perhaps TRBD2 (5 bases). This CDR3 region has 14 residues. V shed 7 bases and J shed 4 bases, with 13 bases lying between them. In germline, CDR1 is MNHEY, CDR2 SVGAGI. The CDR3: CASNTAAFTGELFF. In DNA, the CDR3 is TGTGCCAGCAACACAGCGGCCTTCACCGGGGAGCTGTTTTTT.

For the CDR3, the DNA is TGTGCCAGCAGTTACGCAACTAGCGGGGGGGAGCAGTTCTTC. The encoded protein is CASSYATSGGEQFF. The chain combines TRBV6-5 with TRBJ2-1; TRBD2 matches at 12 bases. The CDR3 loop spans 14 amino acids. Unmatched junction bases numbered 3, after V lost 2 bases and J lost 10 bases. The V gene's germline CDR1 is MNHEY and CDR2 SVGAGI.

The chain joins TRBV5-6 to TRBJ1-1; D gene ambiguous. This CDR3 contains 12 residues. Germline CDR1 is SGHDT and CDR2 is YYEEEE. V was clipped by 2 bases and J by 3 bases, with 5 bases between them. The CDR3 DNA sequence: TGTGCCAGCAGCTTCAGTGACACTGAAGCTTTCTTT. It is translated as CASSFSDTEAFF.